This is a list of T cell receptor beta chains from one sample in a study of siplizumab effects on memory and regulatory T cells. Clones were sequenced by immunoSEQ multiplex PCR, and TCRdb holds only the in-frame ones, with some missing. The table includes around 58,000 clones, 70% to 90% detected once. The sample comprised memory CD4+ T cells sorted from blood. Receptor source: a human donor in good health. The conserved cysteine and the conserved F or W are not part of the CDR3 here. Fields, in order: CDR3 protein, D gene, V gene. A D gene is named only where the DNA matches it firmly.

CDR3aa: ASGSGMGEQF
d_gene: TRBD2
v_gene: TRBV10-1

CDR3aa: ASSEFSGSGGRLNSYEQY
d_gene: TRBD2
v_gene: TRBV6-1

CDR3aa: ASGPGRFLSGYT
d_gene: -
v_gene: TRBV27

CDR3aa: ASSGPGLGYT
d_gene: -
v_gene: TRBV7-9

CDR3aa: ASSSSGGRNQPQH
d_gene: -
v_gene: TRBV5-8

CDR3aa: ASSPGRGDEKLF
d_gene: -
v_gene: TRBV27

CDR3aa: ASSEWNRSNEQY
d_gene: -
v_gene: TRBV6-1

CDR3aa: ASSLERNTEAF
d_gene: -
v_gene: TRBV5-1

CDR3aa: ASSPGHNNEQF
d_gene: -
v_gene: TRBV5-4

CDR3aa: ASSRGSDQRETQY
d_gene: -
v_gene: TRBV4-2

CDR3aa: ASSMGLTEPPYEQY
d_gene: -
v_gene: TRBV19

CDR3aa: ASSQQGLAYTGELF
d_gene: TRBD2
v_gene: TRBV7-6

CDR3aa: ASSPTVNTGELF
d_gene: -
v_gene: TRBV7-3

CDR3aa: ASSFAPTGTGELF
d_gene: TRBD1
v_gene: TRBV7-2

CDR3aa: ASHPAGGETQY
d_gene: TRBD2
v_gene: TRBV27

CDR3aa: ASSGRHTSTDTQY
d_gene: -
v_gene: TRBV25-1

CDR3aa: ASRPGTNTGELF
d_gene: -
v_gene: TRBV27

CDR3aa: ASSLIGTEAF
d_gene: -
v_gene: TRBV11-2

CDR3aa: ASSLERGYFHEQY
d_gene: -
v_gene: TRBV11-2

CDR3aa: ATSDSGPRRAF
d_gene: -
v_gene: TRBV15

CDR3aa: ASSPTWERTDTQY
d_gene: -
v_gene: TRBV18

CDR3aa: ASSLIPGQNYSPLH
d_gene: -
v_gene: TRBV5-1

CDR3aa: ASSSRTSGGTSTDTQY
d_gene: TRBD2
v_gene: TRBV7-2

CDR3aa: ASSPPFRVGDTQY
d_gene: -
v_gene: TRBV7-9